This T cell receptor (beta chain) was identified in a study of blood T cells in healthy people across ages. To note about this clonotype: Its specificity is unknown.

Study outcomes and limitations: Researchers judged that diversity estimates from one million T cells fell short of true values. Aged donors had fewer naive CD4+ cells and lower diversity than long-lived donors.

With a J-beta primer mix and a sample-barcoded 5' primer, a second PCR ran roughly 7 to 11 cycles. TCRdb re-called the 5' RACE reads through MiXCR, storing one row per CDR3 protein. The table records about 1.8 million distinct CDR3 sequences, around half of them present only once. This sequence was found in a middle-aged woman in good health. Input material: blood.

The CDR3 DNA sequence: TGCGCCAGCAGCTTTTACCCAGGGACAACTATGGACTACACCTTC. Encoded protein: CASSFYPGTTMDYTF. The V and J genes are TRBV5-1 and TRBJ1-2; possibly TRBD1 for D (6 bases). The CDR3 runs 15 residues. The V gene lost 2 bases and the J gene lost 10 bases, with 21 bases spanning the gap. In germline, CDR1 is SGHRS, CDR2 YFSETQ.